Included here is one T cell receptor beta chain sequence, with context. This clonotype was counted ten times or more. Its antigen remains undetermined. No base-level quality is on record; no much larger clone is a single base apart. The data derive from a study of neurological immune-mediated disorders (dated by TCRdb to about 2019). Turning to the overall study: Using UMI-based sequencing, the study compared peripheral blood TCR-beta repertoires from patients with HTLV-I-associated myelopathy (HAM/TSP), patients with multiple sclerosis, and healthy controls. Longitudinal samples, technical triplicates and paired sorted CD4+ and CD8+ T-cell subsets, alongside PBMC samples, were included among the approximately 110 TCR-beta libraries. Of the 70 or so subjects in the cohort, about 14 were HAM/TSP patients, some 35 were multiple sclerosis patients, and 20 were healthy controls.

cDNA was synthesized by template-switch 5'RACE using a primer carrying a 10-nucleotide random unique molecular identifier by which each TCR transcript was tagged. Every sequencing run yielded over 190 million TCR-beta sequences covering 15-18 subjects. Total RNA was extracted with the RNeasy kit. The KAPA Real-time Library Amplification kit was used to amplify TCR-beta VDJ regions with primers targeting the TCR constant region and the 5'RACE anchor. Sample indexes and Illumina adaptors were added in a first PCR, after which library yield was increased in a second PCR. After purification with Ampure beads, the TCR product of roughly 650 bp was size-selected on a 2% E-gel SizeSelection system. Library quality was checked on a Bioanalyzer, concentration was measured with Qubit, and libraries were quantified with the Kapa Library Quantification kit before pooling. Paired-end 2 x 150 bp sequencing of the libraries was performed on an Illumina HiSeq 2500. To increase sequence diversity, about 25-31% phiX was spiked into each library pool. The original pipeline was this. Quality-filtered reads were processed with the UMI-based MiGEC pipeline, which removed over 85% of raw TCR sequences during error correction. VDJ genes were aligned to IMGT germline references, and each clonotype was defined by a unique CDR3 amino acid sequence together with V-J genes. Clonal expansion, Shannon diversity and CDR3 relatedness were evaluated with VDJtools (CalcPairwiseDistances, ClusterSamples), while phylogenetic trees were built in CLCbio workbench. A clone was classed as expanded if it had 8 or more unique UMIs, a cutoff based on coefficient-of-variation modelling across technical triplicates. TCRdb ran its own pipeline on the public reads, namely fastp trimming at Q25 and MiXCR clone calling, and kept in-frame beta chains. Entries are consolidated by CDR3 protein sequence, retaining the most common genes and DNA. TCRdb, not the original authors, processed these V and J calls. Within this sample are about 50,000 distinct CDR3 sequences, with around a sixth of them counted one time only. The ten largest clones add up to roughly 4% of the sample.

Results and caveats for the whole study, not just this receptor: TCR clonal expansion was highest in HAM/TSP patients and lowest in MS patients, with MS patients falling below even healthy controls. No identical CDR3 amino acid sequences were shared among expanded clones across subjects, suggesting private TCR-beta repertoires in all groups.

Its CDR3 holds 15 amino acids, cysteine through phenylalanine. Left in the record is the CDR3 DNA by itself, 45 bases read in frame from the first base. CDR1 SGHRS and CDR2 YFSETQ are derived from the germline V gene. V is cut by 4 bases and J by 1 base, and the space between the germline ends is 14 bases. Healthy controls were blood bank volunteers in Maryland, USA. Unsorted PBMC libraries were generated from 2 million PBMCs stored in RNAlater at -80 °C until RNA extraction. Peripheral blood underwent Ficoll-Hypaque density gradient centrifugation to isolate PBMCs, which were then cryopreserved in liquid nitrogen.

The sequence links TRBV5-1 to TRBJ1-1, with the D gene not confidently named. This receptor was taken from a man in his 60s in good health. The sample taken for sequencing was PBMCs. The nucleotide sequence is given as TGCGCCAGCAGCAAAGATACAGCTAAGAACACTGAAGCTTTCTTT. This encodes CASSKDTAKNTEAFF.